What follows are 3 T cell receptor beta chains derived from one specimen sequenced in a study of blood T cell repertoires in COVID-19. Sequencing was performed with immunoSEQ multiplex PCR; in TCRdb, only in-frame clones are kept and a portion is missing. The table includes 290,000 or so clones, around nine tenths detected once. Sample: PBMCs or T cells enriched from blood (not recorded which). These receptor sequences come from a woman under 30 who had recovered from COVID-19.

This chain links TRBV18 with TRBJ1-5; D may be TRBD1 (6 bases). This CDR3 contains 16 residues. The germline V gene encodes CDR1 KGHSH and CDR2 LQKENI. The ends were cut back, 5 bases at V and 7 bases at J, with 21 bases in the middle. CDR3 nucleotides: TGTGCCAGCTCAATCTACAGGGAACGGGCGGAGCAGCCCCAGCATTTT. Translating gives CASSIYRERAEQPQHF.

This rearrangement joins TRBV6-4 to TRBJ2-1; TRBD2 matches 12 bases. Trimming removed 10 bases from V and 2 bases from J; junction bases left unmatched: 6. The CDR3 runs to 15 residues. Germline loops: CDR1 MRHNA, CDR2 SNTAGT. The DNA of the CDR3 is TGTGCCACCTCGCGGACTAGCGGGACCTACAATGAGCAGTTCTTC. Its translation is CATSRTSGTYNEQFF.

J is TRBJ1-5 and V is TRBV27, with TRBD1 identical over 7 bases. V was pared by 2 bases and J by 7 bases, with 8 bases of the junction left unmatched. CDR3 length: 15 residues. The germline gives CDR1 MNHEY, CDR2 SMNVEV (reference sequence). CDR3 bases: TGTGCCAGCAGTTTAATAGGGGGCTGGGAGCAGCCCCAGCATTTT. Translated: CASSLIGGWEQPQHF.